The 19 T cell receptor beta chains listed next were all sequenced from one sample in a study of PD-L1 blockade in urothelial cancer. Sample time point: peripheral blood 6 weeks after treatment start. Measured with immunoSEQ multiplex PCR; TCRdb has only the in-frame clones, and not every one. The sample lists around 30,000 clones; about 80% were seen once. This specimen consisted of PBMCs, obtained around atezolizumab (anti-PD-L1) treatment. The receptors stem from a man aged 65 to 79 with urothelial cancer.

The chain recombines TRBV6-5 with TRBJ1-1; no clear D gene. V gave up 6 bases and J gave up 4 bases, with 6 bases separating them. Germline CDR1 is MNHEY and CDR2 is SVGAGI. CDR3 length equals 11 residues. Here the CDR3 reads CASSRGTEAFF. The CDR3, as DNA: TGTGCCAGCAGCCGGGGCACTGAAGCTTTCTTT.

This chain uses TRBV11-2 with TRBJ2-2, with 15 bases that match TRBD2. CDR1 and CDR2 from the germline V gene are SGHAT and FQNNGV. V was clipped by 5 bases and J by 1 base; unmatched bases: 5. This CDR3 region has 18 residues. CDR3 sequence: CASSPGLAGGVNTGELFF. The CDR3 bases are TGTGCCAGCAGCCCAGGACTAGCGGGAGGGGTGAACACCGGGGAGCTGTTTTTT.

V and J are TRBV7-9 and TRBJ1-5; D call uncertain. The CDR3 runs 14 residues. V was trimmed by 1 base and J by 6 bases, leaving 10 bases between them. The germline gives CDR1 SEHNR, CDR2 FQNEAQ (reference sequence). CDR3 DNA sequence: TGTGCCAGCAGCTTAGTGGCGGGGATTCAGCCCCAGCATTTT. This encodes CASSLVAGIQPQHF.

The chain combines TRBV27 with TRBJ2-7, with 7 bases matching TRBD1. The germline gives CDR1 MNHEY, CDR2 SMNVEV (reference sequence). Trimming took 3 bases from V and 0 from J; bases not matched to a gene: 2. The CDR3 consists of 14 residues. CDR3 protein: CASSFGTASYEQYF. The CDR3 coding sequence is TGTGCCAGCAGTTTTGGGACAGCCTCCTACGAGCAGTACTTC.

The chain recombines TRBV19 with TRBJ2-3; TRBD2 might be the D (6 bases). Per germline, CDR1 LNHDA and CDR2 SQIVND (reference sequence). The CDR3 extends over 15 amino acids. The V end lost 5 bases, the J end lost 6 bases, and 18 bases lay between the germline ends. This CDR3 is CASSANGTPMDTQYF. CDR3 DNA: TGTGCCAGTAGTGCCAACGGGACTCCGATGGATACGCAGTATTTT.

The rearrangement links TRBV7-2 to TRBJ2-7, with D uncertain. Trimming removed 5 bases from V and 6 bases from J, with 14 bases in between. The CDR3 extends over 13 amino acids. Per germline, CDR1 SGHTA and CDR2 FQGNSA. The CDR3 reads CASSQVGYSEQYF. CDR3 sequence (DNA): TGTGCCAGCAGCCAAGTGGGCTATAGCGAGCAGTACTTC.

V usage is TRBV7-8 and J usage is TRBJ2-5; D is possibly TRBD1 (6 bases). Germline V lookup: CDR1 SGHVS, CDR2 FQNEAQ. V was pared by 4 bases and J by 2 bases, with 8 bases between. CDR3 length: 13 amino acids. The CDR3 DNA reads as TGTGCCAGCAGCTCAGGACAGCAAGAGACCCAGTACTTC. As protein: CASSSGQQETQYF.

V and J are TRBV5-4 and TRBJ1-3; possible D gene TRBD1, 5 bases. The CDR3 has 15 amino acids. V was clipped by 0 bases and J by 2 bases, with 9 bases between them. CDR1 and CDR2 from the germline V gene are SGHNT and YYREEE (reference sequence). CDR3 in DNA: TGTGCCAGCAGCTTGGGGAGGGGAGCTGGAAACACCATATATTTT. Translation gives CASSLGRGAGNTIYF.

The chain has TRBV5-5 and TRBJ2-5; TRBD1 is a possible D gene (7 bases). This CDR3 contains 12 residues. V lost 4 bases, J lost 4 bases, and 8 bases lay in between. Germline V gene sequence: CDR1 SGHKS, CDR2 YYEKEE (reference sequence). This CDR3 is CASSQGGETQYF. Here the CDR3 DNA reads TGTGCCAGCAGCCAGGGGGGAGAGACCCAGTACTTC.

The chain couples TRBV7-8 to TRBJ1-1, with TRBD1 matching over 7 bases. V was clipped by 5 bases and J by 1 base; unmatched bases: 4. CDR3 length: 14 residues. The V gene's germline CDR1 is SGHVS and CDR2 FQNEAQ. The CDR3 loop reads CASSLRQGNTEAFF. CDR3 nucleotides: TGTGCCAGCAGCCTTAGACAGGGGAACACTGAAGCTTTCTTT.

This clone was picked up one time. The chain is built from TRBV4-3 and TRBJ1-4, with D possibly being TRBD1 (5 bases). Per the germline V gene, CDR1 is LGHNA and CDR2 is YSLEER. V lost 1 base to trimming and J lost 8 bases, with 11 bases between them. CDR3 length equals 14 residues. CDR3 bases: TGCGCCAGCAGCCAAGGGACAACCACGGAAAAACTGTTTTTT. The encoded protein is CASSQGTTTEKLFF.

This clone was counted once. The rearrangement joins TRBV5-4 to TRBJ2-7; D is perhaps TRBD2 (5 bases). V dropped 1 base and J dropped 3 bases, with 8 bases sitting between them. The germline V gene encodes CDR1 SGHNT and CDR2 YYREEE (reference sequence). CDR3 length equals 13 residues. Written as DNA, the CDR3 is TGTGCCAGCAGCTTGATCGAGGGCTACGAGCAGTACTTC. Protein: CASSLIEGYEQYF.

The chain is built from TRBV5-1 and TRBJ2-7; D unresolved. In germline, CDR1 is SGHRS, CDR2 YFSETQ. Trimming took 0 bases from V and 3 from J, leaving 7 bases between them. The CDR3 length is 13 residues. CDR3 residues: CASSLAPNYEQYF. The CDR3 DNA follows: TGCGCCAGCAGCTTGGCGCCTAACTACGAGCAGTACTTC.

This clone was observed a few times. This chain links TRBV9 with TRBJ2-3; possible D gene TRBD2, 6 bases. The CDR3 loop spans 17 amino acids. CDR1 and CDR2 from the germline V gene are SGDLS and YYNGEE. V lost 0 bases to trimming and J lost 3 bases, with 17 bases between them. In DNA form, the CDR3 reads TGTGCCAGCAGCGTAGCTAAGACTCCCCGGGGGACAGATACGCAGTATTTT. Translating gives CASSVAKTPRGTDTQYF.

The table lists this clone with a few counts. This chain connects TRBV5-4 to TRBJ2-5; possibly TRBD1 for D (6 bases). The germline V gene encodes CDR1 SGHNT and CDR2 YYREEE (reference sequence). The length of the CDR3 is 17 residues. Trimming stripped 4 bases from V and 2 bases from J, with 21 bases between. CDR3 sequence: CASSLVGQRAGQETQYF. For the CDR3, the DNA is TGTGCCAGCAGCCTTGTTGGACAGAGAGCAGGGCAAGAGACCCAGTACTTC.

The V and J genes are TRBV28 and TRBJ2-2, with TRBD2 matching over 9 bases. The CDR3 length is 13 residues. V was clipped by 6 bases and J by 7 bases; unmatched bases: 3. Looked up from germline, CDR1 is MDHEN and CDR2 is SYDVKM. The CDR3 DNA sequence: TGTGCCAGCAGAGCGGGAGGAAACGGGGAGCTGTTTTTT. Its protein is CASRAGGNGELFF.

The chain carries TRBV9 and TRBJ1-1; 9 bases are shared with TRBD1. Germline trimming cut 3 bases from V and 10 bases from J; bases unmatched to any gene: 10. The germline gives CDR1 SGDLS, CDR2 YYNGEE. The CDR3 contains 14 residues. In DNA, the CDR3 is TGTGCCAGCAGCGGGACAACAGGGGGCTTCAGAGCTTTCTTT. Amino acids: CASSGTTGGFRAFF.

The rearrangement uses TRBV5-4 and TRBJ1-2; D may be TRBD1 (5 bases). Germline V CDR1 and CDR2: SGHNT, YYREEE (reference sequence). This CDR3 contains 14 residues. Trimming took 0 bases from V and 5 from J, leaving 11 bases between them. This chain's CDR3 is CASSLAWGDYGYTF. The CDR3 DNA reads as TGTGCCAGCAGCTTGGCCTGGGGCGATTATGGCTACACCTTC.

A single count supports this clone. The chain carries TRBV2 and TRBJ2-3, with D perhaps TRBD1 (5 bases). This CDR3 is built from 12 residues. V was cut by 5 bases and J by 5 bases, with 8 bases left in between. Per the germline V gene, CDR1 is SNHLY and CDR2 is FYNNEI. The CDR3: CASSLRVDTQYF. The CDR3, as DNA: TGTGCCAGCAGTCTCAGGGTAGATACGCAGTATTTT.